This T cell receptor (beta chain) was recovered during a study of CD8 T cells in ankylosing spondylitis. Study-wide findings and caveats: In synovial fluid and blood from reactive arthritis, some motif variants were previously reported. What appeared characteristic of ankylosing spondylitis blood was a TCR beta motif of fewer than ten highly homologous variants. CD8+ disease-linked clones were present at relatively low frequencies in blood.

TCRdb used MiXCR to reprocess the 5' RACE reads, holding one entry per CDR3 protein. In the table there are about 510,000 distinct CDR3 sequences, approximately 5% of which are singletons. This clonotype is categorized as medium-sized. Antigen: not known. CDR1 MGHRA and CDR2 YSYEKL come from the germline V gene. V dropped 0 bases and J dropped 1 base, with 13 bases sitting between them. The CDR3 runs to 17 residues. This receptor was taken from a male donor with ankylosing spondylitis. Material: blood, either unsorted or a sorted T cell fraction (not recorded which). The chain couples TRBV4-1 to TRBJ1-5; D gene uncertain. The CDR3 sequence is CASSQEDPGISNQPQHF. As DNA, the CDR3 is TGCGCCAGCAGCCAAGAAGACCCGGGAATCAGCAATCAGCCCCAGCATTTT.